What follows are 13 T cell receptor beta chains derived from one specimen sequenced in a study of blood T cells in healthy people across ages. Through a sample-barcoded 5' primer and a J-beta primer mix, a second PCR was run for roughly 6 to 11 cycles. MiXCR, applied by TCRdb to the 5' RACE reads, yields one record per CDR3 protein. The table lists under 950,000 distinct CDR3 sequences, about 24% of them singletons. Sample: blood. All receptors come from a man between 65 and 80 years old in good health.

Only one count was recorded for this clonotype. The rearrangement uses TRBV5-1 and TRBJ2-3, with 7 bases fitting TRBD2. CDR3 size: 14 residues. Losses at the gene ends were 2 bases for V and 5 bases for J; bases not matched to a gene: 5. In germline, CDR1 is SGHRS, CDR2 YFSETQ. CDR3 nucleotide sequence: TGCGCCAGCAGCTTAGCGGGGTTGAAAGATACGCAGTATTTT. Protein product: CASSLAGLKDTQYF.

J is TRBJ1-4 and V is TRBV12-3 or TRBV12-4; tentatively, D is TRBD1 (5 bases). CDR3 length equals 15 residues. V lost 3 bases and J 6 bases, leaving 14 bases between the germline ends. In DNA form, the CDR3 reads TGTGCCAGCAGTTTGGAACAGGTTGGGCATGAAAAACTGTTTTTT. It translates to CASSLEQVGHEKLFF.

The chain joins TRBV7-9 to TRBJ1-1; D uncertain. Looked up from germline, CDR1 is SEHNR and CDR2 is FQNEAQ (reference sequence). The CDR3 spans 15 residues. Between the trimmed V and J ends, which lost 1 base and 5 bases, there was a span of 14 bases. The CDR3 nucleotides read TGTGCCAGCAGCTTAGGGGCTGCCTTTGGGACTGAAGCTTTCTTT. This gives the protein CASSLGAAFGTEAFF.

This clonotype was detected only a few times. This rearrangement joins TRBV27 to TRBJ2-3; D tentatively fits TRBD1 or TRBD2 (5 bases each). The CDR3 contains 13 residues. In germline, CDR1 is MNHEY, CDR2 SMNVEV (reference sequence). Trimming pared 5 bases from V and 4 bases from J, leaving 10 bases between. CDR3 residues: CASSPGRADTQYF. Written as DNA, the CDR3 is TGTGCCAGCAGTCCAGGGAGAGCAGATACGCAGTATTTT.

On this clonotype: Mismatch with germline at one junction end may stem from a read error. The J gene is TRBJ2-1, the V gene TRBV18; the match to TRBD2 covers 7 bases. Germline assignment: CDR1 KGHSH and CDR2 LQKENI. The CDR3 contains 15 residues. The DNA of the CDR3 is TGTGCCAACTCACCTGGGGCGGGAGTGCCCAATGAGCAGTTCTTC. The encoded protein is CANSPGAGVPNEQFF.

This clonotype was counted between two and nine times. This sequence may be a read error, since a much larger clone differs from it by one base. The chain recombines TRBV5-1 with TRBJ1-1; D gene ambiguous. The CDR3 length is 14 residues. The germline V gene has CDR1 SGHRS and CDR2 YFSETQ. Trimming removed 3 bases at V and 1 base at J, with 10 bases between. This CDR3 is CASSYGPGNTEAFF. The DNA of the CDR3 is TGCGCCAGCAGCTATGGCCCTGGGAACACTGAAGCTTTCTTT.

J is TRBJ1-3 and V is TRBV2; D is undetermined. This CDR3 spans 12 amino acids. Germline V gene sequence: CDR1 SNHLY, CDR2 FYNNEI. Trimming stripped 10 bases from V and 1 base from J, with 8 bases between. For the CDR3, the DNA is TGTGCCAAGAAGGGTTCTGGAAACACCATATATTTT. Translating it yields CAKKGSGNTIYF.

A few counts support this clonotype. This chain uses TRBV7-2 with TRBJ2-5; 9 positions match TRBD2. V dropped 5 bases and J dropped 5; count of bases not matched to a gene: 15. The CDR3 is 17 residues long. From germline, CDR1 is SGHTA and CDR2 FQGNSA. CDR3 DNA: TGTGCCAGCAGCCCTGAAGTTAGCGGGAGTTTGGGCGAGACCCAGTACTTC. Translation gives CASSPEVSGSLGETQYF. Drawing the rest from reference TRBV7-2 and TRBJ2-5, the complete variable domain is GAGVSQSPSNKVTEKGKDVELRCDPISGHTALYWYRQSLGQGLEFLIYFQGNSAPDKSGLPSDRFSAERTGGSVSTLTIQRTQQEDSAVYLCASSPEVSGSLGETQYFGPGTRLLVL.

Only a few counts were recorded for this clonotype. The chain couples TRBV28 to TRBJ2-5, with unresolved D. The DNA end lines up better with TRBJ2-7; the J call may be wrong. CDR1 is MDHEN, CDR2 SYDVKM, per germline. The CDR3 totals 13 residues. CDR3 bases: TGTGCCAGCAGTCAACCGGGCTCATACGAGCAGTACGTC. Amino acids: CASSQPGSYEQYV.

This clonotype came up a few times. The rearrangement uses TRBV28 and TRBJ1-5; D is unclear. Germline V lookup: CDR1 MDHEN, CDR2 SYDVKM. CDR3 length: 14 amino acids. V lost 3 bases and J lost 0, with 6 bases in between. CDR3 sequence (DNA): TGTGCCAGCAGTTTTTTTTATAGCAATCAGCCCCAGCATTTT. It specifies CASSFFYSNQPQHF.

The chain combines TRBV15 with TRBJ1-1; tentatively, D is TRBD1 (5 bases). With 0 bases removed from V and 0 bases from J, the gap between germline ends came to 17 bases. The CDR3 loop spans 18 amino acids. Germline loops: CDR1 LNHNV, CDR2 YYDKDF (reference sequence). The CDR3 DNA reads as TGTGCCACCAGCAGAGATTATGGGGCAGGAGGATTGAACACTGAAGCTTTCTTT. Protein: CATSRDYGAGGLNTEAFF.

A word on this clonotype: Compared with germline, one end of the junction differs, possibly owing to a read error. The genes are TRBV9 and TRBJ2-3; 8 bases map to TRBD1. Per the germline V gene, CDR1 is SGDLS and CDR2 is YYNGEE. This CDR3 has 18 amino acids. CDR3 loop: CASSVEDRVRSSTDTQYF. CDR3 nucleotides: TGTGCCAGCAGCGTGGAGGACAGGGTTAGGTCTAGCACGGATACGCAGTATTTT.

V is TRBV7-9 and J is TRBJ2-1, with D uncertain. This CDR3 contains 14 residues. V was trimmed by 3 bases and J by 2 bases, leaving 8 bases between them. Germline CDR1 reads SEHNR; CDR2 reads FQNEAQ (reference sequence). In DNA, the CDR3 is TGTGCCAGCAGCTTTACAGCCGCCTACAATGAGCAGTTCTTC. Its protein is CASSFTAAYNEQFF.